This T cell receptor beta chain appears in the sequencing data of a study of T cell changes during pregnancy in multiple sclerosis. Per the germline V gene, CDR1 is MNHEY and CDR2 is SMNVEV (reference sequence). V was shortened by 3 bases and J by 0 bases, with 11 bases between the two germline ends. The CDR3 is made up of 15 amino acids. Sequencing was performed with immunoSEQ multiplex PCR; in TCRdb, only in-frame clones are kept and a portion is missing. The table has tens of thousands of clones, approximately 93% seen once. This clone has only a few counts. The sequence came from a female donor with multiple sclerosis, enrolled in a pregnancy study. The sequencing used peripheral blood, collected after pregnancy. The chain has TRBV27 and TRBJ1-1; TRBD1 might be the D (5 bases). The CDR3 is CASSLKRGMNTEAFF. CDR3 in DNA: TGTGCCAGCAGTTTGAAGCGGGGGATGAACACTGAAGCTTTCTTT.